This T cell receptor beta chain is drawn from a study of blood T cell repertoires in COVID-19. Study context: COVID-19 samples collected from the United States, Italy and Spain covered acute and convalescent phases. From T cells, B-cell-depleted T cells, or PBMCs came the material, which was cDNA or gDNA.

In the authors' workflow: Nucleated cell counts were estimated from reference gene primer amplification. Measured with immunoSEQ multiplex PCR; TCRdb has only the in-frame clones, and not every one. V and J calls plus clone size are reproduced from that table; the DNA served to infer D and trimming. The sample lists tens of thousands of clones; roughly 86% were seen once. The receptor was derived from an elderly woman with acute or convalescent COVID-19. Material: peripheral blood.

The CDR3 loop is CASSQQAAGGELFF. DNA for the CDR3: TGTGCCAGCAGCCAACAAGCGGCGGGCGGGGAGCTGTTTTTT. V is TRBV3-1 (or the pseudogene TRBV3-2) and J is TRBJ2-2, with TRBD2 as a possible D gene (5 bases). The germline V and J ends were trimmed by 2 bases and 7 bases, with 11 bases remaining between them. This CDR3 is built from 14 residues. From germline, CDR1 is LGHDT and CDR2 YNNKEL (reference sequence).